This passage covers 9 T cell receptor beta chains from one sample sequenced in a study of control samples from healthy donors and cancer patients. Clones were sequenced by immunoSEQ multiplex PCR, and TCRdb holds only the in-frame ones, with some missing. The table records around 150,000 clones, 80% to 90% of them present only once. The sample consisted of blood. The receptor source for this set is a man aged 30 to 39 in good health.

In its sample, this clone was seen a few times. CDR3 coding DNA: TGCGCCAGCAGCTGGCAGGGGCCCACCTCCAATGAGCAGTTCTTC. This gives the protein CASSWQGPTSNEQFF. This chain links TRBV5-1 with TRBJ2-1; D might be TRBD1 (6 bases). CDR3 size: 15 residues. Germline-derived CDR1 and CDR2 are SGHRS and YFSETQ. Trimming took off 3 bases at V and 6 bases at J, with 16 bases between the two ends. Based on the CDR3 plus reference TRBV5-1 and TRBJ2-1, the full variable domain is KAGVTQTPRYLIKTRGQQVTLSCSPISGHRSVSWYQQTPGQGLQFLFEYFSETQRNKGNFPGRFSGRQFSNSRSEMNVSTLELGDSALYLCASSWQGPTSNEQFFGPGTRLTVL.

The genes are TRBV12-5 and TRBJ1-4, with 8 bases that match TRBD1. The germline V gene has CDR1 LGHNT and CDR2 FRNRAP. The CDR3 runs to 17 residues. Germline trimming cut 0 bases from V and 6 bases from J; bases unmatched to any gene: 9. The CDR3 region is CASGLVPDRGEDEKLFF. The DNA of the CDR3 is TGTGCTAGTGGTTTGGTACCTGACAGGGGAGAGGATGAAAAACTGTTTTTT.

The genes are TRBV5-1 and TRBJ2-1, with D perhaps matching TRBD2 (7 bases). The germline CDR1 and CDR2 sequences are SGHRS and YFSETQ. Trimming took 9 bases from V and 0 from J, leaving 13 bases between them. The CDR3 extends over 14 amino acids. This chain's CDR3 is CATRGGSSYNEQFF. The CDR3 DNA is TGCGCCACCAGGGGCGGGAGCTCCTACAATGAGCAGTTCTTC.

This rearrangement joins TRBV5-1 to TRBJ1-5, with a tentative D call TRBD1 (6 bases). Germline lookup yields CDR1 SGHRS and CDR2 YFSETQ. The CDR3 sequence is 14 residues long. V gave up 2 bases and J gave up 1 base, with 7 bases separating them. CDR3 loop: CASSFQGSNQPQHF. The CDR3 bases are TGCGCCAGCAGCTTTCAGGGGAGCAATCAGCCCCAGCATTTT.

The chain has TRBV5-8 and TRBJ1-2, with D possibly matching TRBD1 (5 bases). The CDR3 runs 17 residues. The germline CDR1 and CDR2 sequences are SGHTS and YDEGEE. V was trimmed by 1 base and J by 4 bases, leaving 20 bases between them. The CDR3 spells CASSLLGQGEGGYGYTF. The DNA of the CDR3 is TGTGCCAGCAGCTTGTTGGGTCAGGGAGAAGGAGGCTATGGCTACACCTTC.

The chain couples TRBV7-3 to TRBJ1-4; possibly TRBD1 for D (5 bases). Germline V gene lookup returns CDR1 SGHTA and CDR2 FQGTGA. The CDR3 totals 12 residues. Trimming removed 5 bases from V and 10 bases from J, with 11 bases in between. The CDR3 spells CASSPGGGKLFF. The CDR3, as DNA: TGTGCCAGCAGCCCTGGGGGGGGAAAACTGTTTTTT.

The CDR3 loop is CASSDPRTSGDSSYNEQFF. CDR3 in DNA: TGTGCCAGCAGTGACCCCCGGACTAGCGGGGACAGCTCCTACAATGAGCAGTTCTTC. The J gene is TRBJ2-1, the V gene TRBV28; 12 positions match TRBD2. CDR1 and CDR2 from the germline V gene are MDHEN and SYDVKM. The CDR3 totals 19 residues. V lost 5 bases to trimming and J lost 0 bases; unmatched junction nucleotides: 11.

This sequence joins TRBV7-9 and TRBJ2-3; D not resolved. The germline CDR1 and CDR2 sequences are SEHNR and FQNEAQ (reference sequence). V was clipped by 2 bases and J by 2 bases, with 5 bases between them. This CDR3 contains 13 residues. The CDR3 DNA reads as TGTGCCAGCAGCTTACCGGACACAGATACGCAGTATTTT. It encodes CASSLPDTDTQYF.

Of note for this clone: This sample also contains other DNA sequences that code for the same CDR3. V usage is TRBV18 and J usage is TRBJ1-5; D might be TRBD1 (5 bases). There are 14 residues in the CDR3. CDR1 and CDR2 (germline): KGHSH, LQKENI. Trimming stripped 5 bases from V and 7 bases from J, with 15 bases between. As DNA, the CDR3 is TGTGCCAGCTCATATACAGGTCCGGAACAGCCCCAGCATTTT. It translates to CASSYTGPEQPQHF. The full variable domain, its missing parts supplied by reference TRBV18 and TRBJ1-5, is NAGVMQNPRHLVRRRGQEARLRCSPMKGHSHVYWYRQLPEEGLKFMVYLQKENIIDESGMPKERFSAEFPKEGPSILRIQQVVRGDSAAYFCASSYTGPEQPQHFGDGTRLSIL.